This T cell receptor beta chain was identified in a study of molecular identifiers for immune sequencing clone quantification. Naive CD8 T cells were picked out by sorting for CD8+CD4-CCR7+CD45RA+. TCRdb reanalysed the PCR reads using MiXCR and keeps one entry per CDR3 protein. Counted here are 600,000 to 650,000 distinct CDR3 sequences, 20% occurring once; the ten biggest clones make up roughly 0.85%. Study-wide points: Jurkat TCR RNA spiked in from one cell could reportedly be detected among about a million naive cells. Underestimated sizes of highly expanded clones could result from identical TCR molecules that share a barcode. Over 98% of effector molecules, but under 1% in naive cells, were held by clones with more than 20 RNA copies.

This clonotype was observed a few times. Its antigen is as yet unknown. This CDR3 has 14 residues. V dropped 0 bases and J dropped 7; count of bases not matched to a gene: 6. CDR1 is GTSNPN, CDR2 SVGIG, per germline (reference sequence). Sequenced material: naive CD8+ T cells from blood, with Jurkat cell RNA spiked in. Subset of the sample: FACS-sorted CD8+CD4-CCR7+CD45RA+ naive T cells. The chain joins TRBV30 to TRBJ1-1, with 9 nucleotides matching TRBD1. This clonotype originated in a human donor in good health. Some libraries in this study had Jurkat cell RNA spiked in. The CDR3 protein is CAWSVITGGDEAFF. The CDR3 DNA reads as TGTGCCTGGAGTGTAATAACAGGGGGCGATGAAGCTTTCTTT.